This T cell receptor beta chain was observed in a study of OX40 agonist ivuxolimab in advanced cancers. Overall study context: Ivuxolimab, an agonistic anti-OX40 (CD134) antibody, was given to patients.

The CDR3 covers 15 residues. The V gene's germline CDR1 is SQVTM and CDR2 ANQGSEA. In regard to this clone: The junction departs from germline at one end; a sequencing error may be responsible.

Method: immunoSEQ multiplex PCR; TCRdb's copy keeps in-frame clones and lacks some. Among about 140,000 clones listed, 90% were seen once. Patients were ruled out by autoimmune disease history or systemic immunosuppression. The V and J genes are TRBV29-1 and TRBJ2-2; 13 nucleotides align to TRBD2. The origin of this receptor is an adult with an advanced solid tumor such as melanoma, head and neck, liver or kidney cancer. Source: CD4+ or CD8+ T cells sorted from blood, taken in a trial of the OX40 agonist ivuxolimab. The CDR3 is CSALGTSGNPGELFF. CDR3 coding DNA: TGCAGCGCCCTCGGGACTAGCGGGAACCCCGGGGAGCTGTTTTTT.